These 26 T cell receptor beta chains share one sample of origin, sequenced in a study of blood T cell repertoires in COVID-19. This table comes from immunoSEQ multiplex PCR, and its TCRdb copy is limited to in-frame clones, with some not included. The sample consists of over 200,000 clones, 81% of them appearing once. Sequenced input: PBMCs or T cells enriched from blood (not recorded which). These receptors all stem from a woman aged 50 to 60 with acute COVID-19.

This clone was observed a handful of times. This chain connects TRBV5-6 to TRBJ2-2, with TRBD2 as a possible D gene (6 bases). In germline, CDR1 is SGHDT, CDR2 YYEEEE. The CDR3 is 14 residues long. Trimming left V 5 bases short and J 1 base short, with 9 bases between. The CDR3 spells CASREGLNTGELFF. Written as DNA, the CDR3 is TGTGCCAGCAGGGAGGGACTGAACACCGGGGAGCTGTTTTTT.

A single count supports this clone. CDR3 sequence reads: CASSGDRSSGANVLTF. The CDR3 DNA is TGTGCCAGCAGCGGGGACAGAAGCTCTGGGGCCAACGTCCTGACTTTC. This sequence joins TRBV7-3 and TRBJ2-6, with 7 bases identical to TRBD1. J gave up 0 bases and V 5 bases, and 4 bases lay outside the gene matches. CDR3 size: 16 residues. Germline CDR1 and CDR2: SGHTA and FQGTGA.

This chain links TRBV28 with TRBJ1-5; the match to TRBD1 covers 7 bases. The length of the CDR3 is 16 residues. J was trimmed by 7 bases and V by 4 bases; bases with no gene match: 13. Per the germline V gene, CDR1 is MDHEN and CDR2 is SYDVKM. The CDR3 DNA is TGTGCCAGCAGTTACAGGGGCATCGGGGATAGGCAGCCCCAGCATTTT. It translates to CASSYRGIGDRQPQHF.

There are a few counts of this clone. The V call is TRBV3-1 (or the pseudogene TRBV3-2), the J call TRBJ1-2, with D perhaps TRBD1 (5 bases). Trimming removed 1 base from V and 0 bases from J, with 12 bases in between. Germline V lookup: CDR1 LGHDT, CDR2 YNNKEL (reference sequence). CDR3 length: 16 residues. In DNA form, the CDR3 reads TGTGCCAGCAGCCAAGGCTCGGGGGTTACTAACTATGGCTACACCTTC. Translating it yields CASSQGSGVTNYGYTF.

The rearrangement uses TRBV10-3 and TRBJ2-2; 7 positions agree with TRBD2. Germline CDR1 is ENHRY and CDR2 is SYGVKD. There are 13 residues in the CDR3. J was trimmed by 1 base and V by 10 bases; bases with no gene match: 3. Here the CDR3 DNA reads TGTGCCACGAGCGGGATGAACACCGGGGAGCTGTTTTTT. Translated, it gives CATSGMNTGELFF.

V and J are TRBV18 and TRBJ2-2; a weak D match, TRBD1 (5 bases). V was trimmed by 1 base and J by 3 bases, leaving 9 bases between them. The V gene's germline CDR1 is KGHSH and CDR2 LQKENI. The length of the CDR3 is 15 residues. CDR3 sequence: CASSPLGAYTGELFF. CDR3 in DNA: TGTGCCAGCTCACCACTAGGGGCTTACACCGGGGAGCTGTTTTTT. Looking up the rest from reference TRBV18 and TRBJ2-2 gives the full variable domain: NAGVMQNPRHLVRRRGQEARLRCSPMKGHSHVYWYRQLPEEGLKFMVYLQKENIIDESGMPKERFSAEFPKEGPSILRIQQVVRGDSAAYFCASSPLGAYTGELFFGEGSRLTVL.

This clone has just one count. This chain uses TRBV3-1 (or the pseudogene TRBV3-2) with TRBJ2-7, with 9 bases aligning to TRBD2. The ends lost 0 bases at V and 3 bases at J; junction bases unmatched: 3. Per the germline V gene, CDR1 is LGHDT and CDR2 is YNNKEL (reference sequence). This CDR3 spans 15 amino acids. In nucleotides, the CDR3 is TGTGCCAGCAGCCAAGAACTAGCGGGCGGCTACGAGCAGTACTTC. The encoded protein is CASSQELAGGYEQYF.

V gene TRBV5-1 combines with J gene TRBJ1-1; possible D gene TRBD1, 5 bases. V was clipped by 0 bases and J by 0 bases, with 9 bases between them. In germline, CDR1 is SGHRS, CDR2 YFSETQ. This CDR3 spans 15 amino acids. This CDR3 reads CASSLVGQMNTEAFF. DNA for the CDR3: TGCGCCAGCAGCTTGGTTGGACAAATGAACACTGAAGCTTTCTTT.

This clone was observed a few times. The chain recombines TRBV7-2 with TRBJ2-7, with a weak D call TRBD1 (5 bases). With 4 bases removed from V and 2 bases from J, the gap between germline ends came to 9 bases. CDR1 and CDR2 from the germline V gene are SGHTA and FQGNSA. The CDR3 extends over 13 amino acids. The CDR3 sequence is CASSYRQTYEQYF. The CDR3 nucleotides are TGTGCCAGCAGCTATCGACAGACCTACGAGCAGTACTTC. The full variable domain, with the rest looked up from reference TRBV7-2 and TRBJ2-7, is GAGVSQSPSNKVTEKGKDVELRCDPISGHTALYWYRQSLGQGLEFLIYFQGNSAPDKSGLPSDRFSAERTGGSVSTLTIQRTQQEDSAVYLCASSYRQTYEQYFGPGTRLTVT.

The rearrangement joins TRBV15 to TRBJ2-7, with 9 nucleotides matching TRBD1. Losses at the gene ends were 0 bases for V and 4 bases for J; bases not matched to a gene: 4. The germline V gene encodes CDR1 LNHNV and CDR2 YYDKDF (reference sequence). This CDR3 has 15 amino acids. Here the CDR3 reads CATSRDPGTGYEQYF. The CDR3 DNA follows: TGTGCCACCAGCAGAGATCCCGGGACAGGGTACGAGCAGTACTTC. The full variable domain, its missing parts supplied by reference TRBV15 and TRBJ2-7, is DAMVIQNPRYQVTQFGKPVTLSCSQTLNHNVMYWYQQKSSQAPKLLFHYYDKDFNNEADTPDNFQSRRPNTSFCFLDIRSPGLGDTAMYLCATSRDPGTGYEQYFGPGTRLTVT.

The chain links TRBV28 to TRBJ1-1; 7 bases agree with TRBD1. Germline CDR1 is MDHEN and CDR2 is SYDVKM. The junction had 1 base not matched to a gene; V was cut back by 2 bases and J by 1 base. CDR3 length equals 14 residues. Here the CDR3 DNA reads TGTGCCAGCAGTTTAAACAGGGGGAACACTGAAGCTTTCTTT. This codes for CASSLNRGNTEAFF.

The chain has TRBV7-9 and TRBJ1-4; perhaps TRBD1 as D (6 bases). Per germline, CDR1 SEHNR and CDR2 FQNEAQ (reference sequence). Trimming took 1 base from V and 7 from J, leaving 10 bases between them. The CDR3 is 14 residues long. The CDR3 is CASSLVQGTEKLFF. Written as DNA, the CDR3 is TGTGCCAGCAGCTTAGTACAGGGTACTGAAAAACTGTTTTTT. The entire variable domain, with the rest obtained from reference TRBV7-9 and TRBJ1-4, is as follows: DTGVSQNPRHKITKRGQNVTFRCDPISEHNRLYWYRQTLGQGPEFLTYFQNEAQLEKSRLLSDRFSAERPKGSFSTLEIQRTEQGDSAMYLCASSLVQGTEKLFFGSGTQLSVL.

In this sample, this clone turned up once. The J gene is TRBJ2-7, the V gene TRBV6-2 or TRBV6-3; D is unresolved. Trimming stripped 0 bases from V and 9 bases from J, with 9 bases between. The CDR3 consists of 12 residues. Per germline, CDR1 MNHEY and CDR2 SVGEGT. CDR3 coding DNA: TGTGCCAGCAGTTACTCGAGGAACGCGCAGTACTTC. This sequence encodes CASSYSRNAQYF.

J is TRBJ1-2 and V is TRBV9; D call uncertain. Germline CDR1 SGDLS, CDR2 YYNGEE. The CDR3 totals 13 residues. V lost 3 bases and J 8 bases, leaving 14 bases between the germline ends. The DNA of the CDR3 is TGTGCCAGCAGCGGGGCTTTCACCCGGGGCTACACCTTC. It translates to CASSGAFTRGYTF.

A few counts support this clone. The V gene is TRBV7-2, the J gene TRBJ2-3; 8 nucleotides match TRBD1. This CDR3 spans 16 amino acids. V lost 5 bases, J lost 0 bases, and 7 bases stayed unmatched. The V gene's germline CDR1 is SGHTA and CDR2 FQGNSA. CDR3 sequence (DNA): TGTGCCAGCAGCAGTCTATGGACAGGGAGCACAGATACGCAGTATTTT. Protein product: CASSSLWTGSTDTQYF.

This sequence joins TRBV6-2 or TRBV6-3 and TRBJ2-7; TRBD2 matches 9 bases. The CDR3 contains 15 residues. V lost 5 bases and J lost 3; bases outside the gene matches: 8. Germline CDR1 and CDR2: MNHEY and SVGEGT. The CDR3 sequence is CASSAKIAGDYEQYF. The CDR3 nucleotides read TGTGCCAGCAGTGCGAAAATAGCGGGGGACTACGAGCAGTACTTC.

The rearrangement links TRBV12-3 or TRBV12-4 to TRBJ1-2; D is undetermined. This CDR3 is 12 amino acids long. Trimming left V 4 bases short and J 4 bases short, with 7 bases between. Here the CDR3 reads CASSYMAYGYTF. The CDR3, as DNA: TGTGCCAGCAGTTATATGGCCTATGGCTACACCTTC.

CDR3: CASSPFSGTGLGSYGYTF. The CDR3 bases are TGTGCCAGCAGCCCTTTCTCCGGGACAGGGTTGGGTAGCTATGGCTACACCTTC. The chain employs TRBV7-9 and TRBJ1-2; 9 bases are shared with TRBD1. V shed 5 bases, J shed 4 bases, and the junction held 17 bases outside the gene matches. The CDR3 loop spans 18 amino acids. The germline V gene encodes CDR1 SEHNR and CDR2 FQNEAQ (reference sequence). Complete variable domain (other parts from reference TRBV7-9 and TRBJ1-2): DTGVSQNPRHKITKRGQNVTFRCDPISEHNRLYWYRQTLGQGPEFLTYFQNEAQLEKSRLLSDRFSAERPKGSFSTLEIQRTEQGDSAMYLCASSPFSGTGLGSYGYTFGSGTRLTVV.

CDR3 sequence: CASSGGQGGEKLFF. In DNA form, the CDR3 reads TGCGCCAGCAGCGGAGGACAGGGTGGTGAAAAACTGTTTTTT. The V call is TRBV5-1, the J call TRBJ1-4; TRBD1 agrees at 8 bases. The germline CDR1 and CDR2 sequences are SGHRS and YFSETQ. This CDR3 has 14 residues. Germline trimming cut 4 bases from V and 7 bases from J; bases unmatched to any gene: 6.

The chain is built from TRBV28 and TRBJ2-5; possibly TRBD1 for D (6 bases). Germline loops: CDR1 MDHEN, CDR2 SYDVKM. The CDR3 length is 13 residues. Trimming left V 6 bases short and J 1 base short, with 9 bases between. CDR3: CASRTGTQETQYF. CDR3 coding DNA: TGTGCCAGCAGGACAGGAACCCAAGAGACCCAGTACTTC.

V usage is TRBV6-5 and J usage is TRBJ2-3; D is unresolved. The V and J ends lost 1 base and 2 bases respectively, with 7 bases between them. The CDR3 is 14 residues long. Per germline, CDR1 MNHEY and CDR2 SVGAGI. The CDR3: CASSYYTDTDTQYF. For the CDR3, the DNA is TGTGCCAGCAGTTACTATACAGACACAGATACGCAGTATTTT.

The chain combines TRBV28 with TRBJ1-2, with 11 bases fitting TRBD1. CDR1 and CDR2 (germline): MDHEN, SYDVKM. With 5 bases clipped from V and 1 base from J, the junction kept 3 bases outside the gene matches. The CDR3 runs 15 residues. This chain's CDR3 is CASSIGTGGNYGYTF. As DNA, the CDR3 is TGTGCCAGCAGTATCGGGACAGGGGGTAACTATGGCTACACCTTC.

This clone was observed once. The chain is built from TRBV7-9 and TRBJ1-6; D uncertain. Germline CDR1 is SEHNR and CDR2 is FQNEAQ (reference sequence). The CDR3 has 14 residues. V was clipped by 4 bases and J by 10 bases, with 14 bases between them. This chain's CDR3 is CASSSRGVGSPLHF. The CDR3 DNA reads as TGTGCCAGCAGCTCGCGAGGAGTCGGGTCACCCCTCCACTTT.

Here the CDR3 reads CASSRTSGGFQETQYF. The CDR3 bases are TGTGCCAGCAGCCGGACTAGCGGGGGATTTCAAGAGACCCAGTACTTC. J is TRBJ2-5 and V is TRBV7-9; 13 nucleotides match TRBD2. Trimming at V came to 5 bases and at J to 2 bases, leaving 5 bases not matched to a gene. Germline assignment: CDR1 SEHNR and CDR2 FQNEAQ (reference sequence). This CDR3 has 16 residues.

The V call is TRBV2, the J call TRBJ2-1; 8 nucleotides agree with TRBD2. Trimming took 7 bases from V and 6 from J; bases not matched to a gene: 11. CDR1 is SNHLY and CDR2 is FYNNEI in the germline V gene. The CDR3 consists of 15 residues. The CDR3 here is CASNLERGTPNEQFF. The CDR3 DNA sequence: TGTGCCAGCAATCTTGAGCGGGGGACCCCCAATGAGCAGTTCTTC.

This rearrangement joins TRBV29-1 to TRBJ1-3; D is unclear. Germline loops: CDR1 SQVTM, CDR2 ANQGSEA. The CDR3 extends over 13 amino acids. V was clipped by 0 bases and J by 5 bases, with 8 bases between them. This CDR3 is CSVEDSQRNTIYF. CDR3 nucleotide sequence: TGCAGCGTTGAAGACTCGCAGAGAAACACCATATATTTT. Full variable domain (missing parts from reference TRBV29-1 and TRBJ1-3): SAVISQKPSRDICQRGTSLTIQCQVDSQVTMMFWYRQQPGQSLTLIATANQGSEATYESGFVIDKFPISRPNLTFSTLTVSNMSPEDSSIYLCSVEDSQRNTIYFGEGSWLTVV.